A single sample is the source of the 11 T cell receptor beta chains below, sequenced in a study of neurological immune-mediated disorders. TCRdb used MiXCR to reprocess the 5' RACE reads, holding one entry per CDR3 protein. The data show 70,000 or so distinct CDR3 sequences, more than 3% seen once. Specimen: PBMCs. These receptors were obtained from a woman between 50 and 59 years old with multiple sclerosis.

The V call is TRBV6-5, the J call TRBJ2-3, with D tentatively TRBD2 (6 bases). V was clipped by 7 bases and J by 2 bases, with 16 bases between them. The CDR3 has 15 amino acids. Germline V lookup: CDR1 MNHEY, CDR2 SVGAGI. The CDR3 region is CASKYQGGNTDTQYF. Here the CDR3 DNA reads TGTGCCAGCAAGTACCAGGGAGGTAACACAGATACGCAGTATTTT.

This clonotype occurred many times. Its ends do not fully match the called genes, so a read error is possible. J is TRBJ1-4 and V is TRBV20-1; D is possibly TRBD1 (5 bases). This CDR3 contains 13 residues. Germline V gene sequence: CDR1 DFQATT, CDR2 SNEGSKA (reference sequence). This CDR3 reads CSAQGGSNEKLFF. The DNA of the CDR3 is TGCAGTGCCCAGGGTGGATCTAACGAAAAACTGTTTTTT.

On this clonotype: A much larger clonotype is one base distant, so this may be a read error. The genes are TRBV7-9 and TRBJ1-6; the match to TRBD1 covers 10 bases. The CDR3 extends over 13 amino acids. Germline V gives CDR1 SEHNR, CDR2 FQNEAQ (reference sequence). Here the CDR3 reads CASSLMGQGTLNF. CDR3 DNA: TGTGCCAGCAGCTTAATGGGACAGGGGACCCTCAACTTT.

This clonotype came up many times. This chain joins TRBV6-6 and TRBJ2-2, with TRBD1 as a possible D gene (5 bases). CDR3 length: 11 residues. V was pared by 7 bases and J by 6 bases, with 6 bases between. Germline CDR1 is MNHNY and CDR2 is SVGAGI (reference sequence). CDR3 bases: TGTGCCAGCAAGGGGTCCGGGGAGCTGTTTTTT. Its translation is CASKGSGELFF.

This clonotype was recorded many times. V and J are TRBV15 and TRBJ1-5; D is ambiguous. CDR3 size: 15 residues. Germline assignment: CDR1 LNHNV and CDR2 YYDKDF (reference sequence). Trimming removed 0 bases at V and 5 bases at J, with 11 bases between. The chain's CDR3 is CATSRDTAAYQPQHF. The CDR3 DNA reads as TGTGCCACCAGCAGAGATACTGCGGCTTATCAGCCCCAGCATTTT.

This clonotype showed up many times. CDR3 amino acids: CASRAGRGGQEKLFF. The CDR3 DNA reads as TGTGCCAGCAGAGCCGGGAGGGGGGGCCAAGAAAAACTGTTTTTT. The rearrangement links TRBV2 to TRBJ1-4, with D perhaps matching TRBD1 (6 bases). Germline V gene lookup returns CDR1 SNHLY and CDR2 FYNNEI. The CDR3 contains 15 residues. Between the trimmed V and J ends, which lost 6 bases and 8 bases, there was a span of 19 bases.

This clonotype was seen many times. V usage is TRBV4-3 and J usage is TRBJ2-3, with D hard to call. CDR1 LGHNA and CDR2 YSLEER come from the germline V gene. The CDR3 length is 17 residues. V lost 0 bases and J 0 bases, leaving 13 bases between the germline ends. The CDR3 region is CASSQESARISTDTQYF. The CDR3 nucleotides are TGCGCCAGCAGCCAAGAAAGCGCCCGAATTAGCACAGATACGCAGTATTTT.

This clonotype showed up many times. V gene TRBV20-1 combines with J gene TRBJ1-6; D is unclear. CDR3 length: 14 residues. Germline loops: CDR1 DFQATT, CDR2 SNEGSKA (reference sequence). In DNA form, the CDR3 reads TGCAGCGCCGATCCGTTGGGCGATAATTCACCCCTCCACTTT. Encoded protein: CSADPLGDNSPLHF.

This clonotype was observed at least ten times. The chain links TRBV18 to TRBJ2-7; D is perhaps TRBD1 (5 bases). The V gene lost 2 bases and the J gene lost 0 bases, with 8 bases spanning the gap. The CDR3 has 14 amino acids. Germline assignment: CDR1 KGHSH and CDR2 LQKENI. Written as DNA, the CDR3 is TGTGCCAGCTCACCAGGGGCGAGCTCCTACGAGCAGTACTTC. As protein: CASSPGASSYEQYF.

This clonotype showed up many times. CDR3 region: CSVEGTSETQYF. DNA of the CDR3: TGCAGCGTTGAAGGGACCTCCGAGACCCAGTACTTC. The chain uses TRBV29-1 and TRBJ2-5; D gene ambiguous. V lost 1 base and J 5 bases, leaving 8 bases between the germline ends. The CDR3 loop spans 12 amino acids. Germline CDR1 is SQVTM and CDR2 is ANQGSEA.

This clonotype was picked up a small number of times. A read error may be the cause here, since a much bigger clone is one base away. The V call is TRBV3-1, the J call TRBJ2-7, with D perhaps TRBD2 (5 bases). The CDR3 extends over 16 amino acids. Germline CDR1 is LGHDT and CDR2 is YNNKEL (reference sequence). V lost 1 base to trimming and J lost 2 bases, with 15 bases between them. The CDR3 spells CASSQGNSVRAYEQYF. DNA of the CDR3: TGTGCCAGCAGCCAAGGGAATAGCGTTAGGGCCTACGAGCAGTACTTC.